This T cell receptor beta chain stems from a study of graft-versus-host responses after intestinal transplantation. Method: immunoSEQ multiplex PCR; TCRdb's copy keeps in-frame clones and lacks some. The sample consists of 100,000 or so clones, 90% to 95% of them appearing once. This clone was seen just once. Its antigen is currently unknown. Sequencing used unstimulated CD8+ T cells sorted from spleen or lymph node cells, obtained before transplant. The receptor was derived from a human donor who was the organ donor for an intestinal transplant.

The CDR3, as DNA: TGTGCCAGCGGGGGACAGTTCTCTGGAAACACCATATATTTT. It is translated as CASGGQFSGNTIYF. The J gene is TRBJ1-3, the V gene TRBV13, with TRBD1 matching 7 bases. Germline trimming cut 8 bases from V and 0 bases from J; bases unmatched to any gene: 4. CDR3 length: 14 residues. CDR1 PRHDT and CDR2 FYEKMQ come from the germline V gene (reference sequence).